A selection of T cell receptor beta chains follows, all from one sample in a study of T cells expressing NK-cell markers. TCRdb reanalyzed the 5' RACE reads, giving one entry per CDR3 protein sequence and no DNA. Found here are roughly 380,000 distinct CDR3 sequences; the top ten clones hold roughly 5.5%. The sample comprised blood T cells: a sorted CD56 or NKG2C T cell subset, CD4+ or CD8+ T cells, or bulk PBMC T cells (not recorded which). These receptors came from a man aged 18-75 years in good health. The CDR3 runs from the conserved cysteine through the conserved F or W.

TRBJ1-2 | TRBV3-1 | CASSPTQDRNYYGYTF
TRBJ2-7 | TRBV5-6 | CASSLTGIVGYEQYF
TRBJ2-5 | TRBV18 | CASSPSETTARTQYF
TRBJ2-1 | TRBV3-1 | CASSKSFGGSEQFF
TRBJ2-7 | TRBV14 | CASSLWTAKSYEQYF
TRBJ2-1 | TRBV11-3 | CASSLDSINEQFF
TRBJ2-6 | TRBV15 | CATSRGYGGANVLTF
TRBJ2-7 | TRBV30 | CAWSLRLEQYF
TRBJ1-2 | TRBV7-2 | CASSESTAINYGYTF
TRBJ2-5 | TRBV9 | CASSVGTGVAKETQYF
TRBJ1-2 | TRBV3-1 | CASRLTGTASWSVGYTF
TRBJ2-5 | TRBV18 | CASSHSTPPQETQYF
TRBJ1-4 | TRBV21-1 | CASSKKTGFEEKLFF
TRBJ2-5 | TRBV3-1 | CASSPSLAGGGETQYF
TRBJ2-4 | TRBV12-3/TRBV12-4 | CASSLRDRGGNIQYF
TRBJ2-4 | TRBV12-5 | CASGLVFGVQYF
TRBJ1-2 | TRBV25-1 | CASSVTGFSGGYTF
TRBJ2-7 | TRBV4-2 | CASSQTASGGYYEQYF
TRBJ2-2 | TRBV20-1 | CSASRLAGNTGELFF
TRBJ2-7 | TRBV5-6 | CASSFQRGLEQYF
TRBJ1-1 | TRBV7-3 | CASSLTVEATEAFF
TRBJ2-7 | TRBV5-1 | CASSLAPGGSYEQYF
TRBJ1-3 | TRBV9 | CASSVDFSGNTIYF
TRBJ1-2 | TRBV3-1 | CASSPRDRTYGYTF
TRBJ2-3 | TRBV5-1 | CASSALTGQTDTQYF
TRBJ1-3 | TRBV20-1 | CSARRVLSGNTIYF
TRBJ1-1 | TRBV7-9 | CASSLAKGGGTEAFF
TRBJ2-1 | TRBV5-1 | CASSPVVTSNEQFF
TRBJ2-1 | TRBV12-3/TRBV12-4 | CASSAGTGRLLEQFF
TRBJ2-7 | TRBV5-1 | CASSVTGTYEQYF
TRBJ2-3 | TRBV4-1 | CASSPDRTTDTQYF
TRBJ2-1 | TRBV2 | CASSENGAGLGPEQFF
TRBJ2-1 | TRBV5-8 | CASSLAWGSEQFF
TRBJ2-3 | TRBV5-1 | CASSWGVRFSTDTQYF
TRBJ1-3 | TRBV9 | CASRGGDWAGNTIYF
TRBJ2-1 | TRBV9 | CASSAASGEQFF
TRBJ2-7 | TRBV25-1 | CASSEFRVGEQYF
TRBJ2-2 | TRBV12-3/TRBV12-4 | CASKLSGGPNTGELFF
TRBJ1-1 | TRBV5-1 | CASYAGTVNTEAFF
TRBJ2-2 | TRBV6-1 | CASLSGLKNTGELFF
TRBJ1-2 | TRBV2 | CASSGIGDRYGYTF
TRBJ2-1 | TRBV28 | CASSFSGNRGEQFF
TRBJ1-2 | TRBV6-5 | CASSYRQGSGYTF
TRBJ2-7 | TRBV14 | CASSHGTYEQYF